This TCR beta chain was recovered during a study of vaccination and CD4 T cells after COVID-19. The overall study: The BNT162b2 or mRNA-1273 vaccine was given to participants in two doses. Overlapping spike peptides from SARS-CoV-2, HCoV-NL63, HCoV-OC43 and HCoV-229E served to stimulate the cells. Collection of post-vaccine samples followed dose two by a median 72 days, spanning a range of 14 to 241.

Researchers used the Oncomine TCR Beta short-read assay to sequence DNA from cultured CD4+ T cells. Using its own MiXCR run on the PCR reads, TCRdb lists one record per CDR3 protein. The sample records 20,000 or so distinct CDR3 sequences, around 50% being singletons. Trimming stripped 7 bases from V and 3 bases from J, with 16 bases between. This CDR3 has 14 amino acids. Germline CDR1 reads MDHEN; CDR2 reads SYDVKM. In the case of this clonotype: The antigen remains unidentified.

Described treatment: approximately 11-day PBMC culture with coronavirus spike peptide pools or control peptides (ViraFEST assay). Sequenced input: cultured CD4+ T cells from blood. The chain is built from TRBV28 and TRBJ2-7; the D gene is possibly TRBD2 (6 bases). The sequence was obtained from a human donor with COVID-19. The CDR3 loop is CASNKGRGGYEQYF. CDR3 sequence (DNA): TGTGCCAGCAACAAGGGGCGGGGAGGCTACGAGCAGTACTTC.